This passage covers 18 T cell receptor beta chains from one sample sequenced in a study of CD8+ T cells in alopecia areata. cDNA prepared by RNA extraction and subsequent reverse transcription served as the template for sequencing. Data came from immunoSEQ multiplex PCR; TCRdb stores just in-frame clones and leaves some out. Of 100,000 to 130,000 clones in the sample, roughly 64% were seen once. The sample taken for sequencing was CD8+ T cells sorted from blood. These TCRs come from a human donor in good health.

The genes are TRBV6-5 and TRBJ2-7; D not certain. Trimming took off 9 bases at V and 0 bases at J, with 15 bases between the two ends. In germline, CDR1 is MNHEY, CDR2 SVGAGI. This CDR3 is built from 14 residues. The CDR3 nucleotides are TGTGCCAGTGCCCCCCGGTTGGGCTCCTACGAGCAGTACTTC. Protein: CASAPRLGSYEQYF.

J is TRBJ2-1 and V is TRBV7-6; 11 bases agree with TRBD2. Trimming took 1 base from V and 6 from J; bases not matched to a gene: 5. The CDR3 sequence is 16 residues long. Germline assignment: CDR1 SGHVS and CDR2 FNYEAQ. This chain's CDR3 is CASSLGPSGGTNEQFF. The DNA of the CDR3 is TGTGCCAGCAGCTTAGGCCCTAGCGGGGGGACCAATGAGCAGTTCTTC.

The chain is built from TRBV7-8 and TRBJ2-6, with unresolved D. In germline, CDR1 is SGHVS, CDR2 FQNEAQ. The CDR3 has 15 amino acids. Trimming removed 1 base from V and 2 bases from J, with 6 bases in between. CDR3: CASSLEVAGANVLTF. For the CDR3, the DNA is TGTGCCAGCAGCTTAGAGGTCGCTGGGGCCAACGTCCTGACTTTC.

This clone was observed once. The rearrangement joins TRBV29-1 to TRBJ2-2; D perhaps matches TRBD2 (6 bases). Germline-derived CDR1 and CDR2 are SQVTM and ANQGSEA. Trimming removed 0 bases at V and 7 bases at J, with 18 bases between. The CDR3 is 16 residues long. The CDR3 sequence is CSVEDQGAQAGGELFF. Here the CDR3 DNA reads TGCAGCGTTGAAGATCAGGGAGCCCAAGCGGGCGGGGAGCTGTTTTTT.

This CDR3 is CASSLGRIPEQYF. CDR3 DNA: TGTGCCAGCAGCTTAGGCAGGATACCCGAGCAGTACTTC. This rearrangement joins TRBV13 to TRBJ2-7; unclear D gene. Germline V gene lookup returns CDR1 PRHDT and CDR2 FYEKMQ (reference sequence). The CDR3 spans 13 residues. The V end was cut by 0 bases, the J end by 6 bases, with 9 bases between.

This clone occurred once. The identical CDR3 is also encoded by other nucleotide sequences in the sample. This chain connects TRBV15 to TRBJ2-1; D unresolved. This CDR3 has 12 amino acids. V lost 0 bases and J 10 bases, leaving 7 bases between the germline ends. Germline V lookup: CDR1 LNHNV, CDR2 YYDKDF (reference sequence). The CDR3 protein is CATSRDGGEQFF. The CDR3, as DNA: TGTGCCACCAGCAGAGACGGCGGCGAGCAGTTCTTC.

The genes are TRBV13 and TRBJ2-5, with D possibly matching TRBD2 (6 bases). V lost 3 bases to trimming and J lost 4 bases, with 12 bases between them. CDR1 PRHDT and CDR2 FYEKMQ come from the germline V gene (reference sequence). The CDR3 loop spans 14 amino acids. Here the CDR3 reads CASSFWGVRETQYF. Written as DNA, the CDR3 is TGTGCCAGCAGCTTCTGGGGGGTTCGAGAGACCCAGTACTTC.

V is TRBV7-9 and J is TRBJ2-3; 7 bases agree with TRBD2. The CDR3 length is 16 residues. The germline V gene has CDR1 SEHNR and CDR2 FQNEAQ (reference sequence). Germline trimming cut 2 bases from V and 11 bases from J; bases unmatched to any gene: 16. CDR3 region: CASSLKTGGSNAGQYF. The CDR3 region has the DNA TGTGCCAGCAGCTTAAAGACGGGGGGATCCAACGCAGGGCAGTATTTT.

V usage is TRBV2 and J usage is TRBJ2-1; 14 bases map to TRBD2. The CDR3 loop spans 15 amino acids. V lost 2 bases to trimming and J lost 7 bases; unmatched junction nucleotides: 1. Germline V lookup: CDR1 SNHLY, CDR2 FYNNEI. This CDR3 is CASSEWTSGGNEQFF. DNA of the CDR3: TGTGCCAGCAGTGAATGGACTAGCGGGGGGAATGAGCAGTTCTTC. Full variable domain (rest looked up from reference TRBV2 and TRBJ2-1): EPEVTQTPSHQVTQMGQEVILRCVPISNHLYFYWYRQILGQKVEFLVSFYNNEISEKSEIFDDQFSVERPDGSNFTLKIRSTKLEDSAMYFCASSEWTSGGNEQFFGPGTRLTVL.

The chain recombines TRBV4-3 with TRBJ1-1; the D gene is possibly TRBD1 (5 bases). The CDR3 contains 16 residues. V lost 0 bases and J lost 4, with 15 bases in between. CDR1 is LGHNA, CDR2 YSLEER, per germline. DNA for the CDR3: TGCGCCAGCAGCCAAGAATGGGGACGAGGGTTCACTGAAGCTTTCTTT. Translating gives CASSQEWGRGFTEAFF.

The rearrangement uses TRBV7-6 and TRBJ1-2; D not certain. The CDR3 has 13 residues. Germline V gives CDR1 SGHVS, CDR2 FNYEAQ. The CDR3: CATDDGLALGYTF. The CDR3 region has the DNA TGTGCTACGGATGATGGTCTCGCGTTAGGCTACACCTTC.

The J gene is TRBJ1-2, the V gene TRBV27; D uncertain. The CDR3 is 12 amino acids. Deletions cut 2 bases from V and 6 bases from J, with 7 bases between. Germline V gives CDR1 MNHEY, CDR2 SMNVEV (reference sequence). Here the CDR3 DNA reads TGTGCCAGCAGTTTACCCGGGGATGGCTACACCTTC. Translation: CASSLPGDGYTF.

This clone came up a few times. The V gene is TRBV28, the J gene TRBJ2-5, with D perhaps matching TRBD1 or TRBD2 (6 bases each). This CDR3 has 16 residues. V lost 6 bases and J 5 bases, leaving 22 bases between the germline ends. Germline CDR1 reads MDHEN; CDR2 reads SYDVKM. DNA of the CDR3: TGTGCCAGCAGCCGAGGTGGAGGGGGACGGGTTGAGACCCAGTACTTC. Amino acids: CASSRGGGGRVETQYF. Complete variable domain (other parts from reference TRBV28 and TRBJ2-5): DVKVTQSSRYLVKRTGEKVFLECVQDMDHENMFWYRQDPGLGLRLIYFSYDVKMKEKGDIPEGYSVSREKKERFSLILESASTNQTSMYLCASSRGGGGRVETQYFGPGTRLLVL.

V is TRBV4-2 and J is TRBJ1-1; D is unresolved. CDR3 size: 15 residues. Trimming stripped 1 base from V and 1 base from J, with 10 bases between. From germline, CDR1 is LGHNA and CDR2 YNFKEQ. The CDR3 coding sequence is TGTGCCAGCAGCCAAGGTCGGCGGAAGAACACTGAAGCTTTCTTT. It is translated as CASSQGRRKNTEAFF.

Written as DNA, the CDR3 is TGTGCCAGCAGCGGACACACAGATACGCAGTATTTT. As protein: CASSGHTDTQYF. The chain uses TRBV9 and TRBJ2-3; D gene unclear. The germline CDR1 and CDR2 sequences are SGDLS and YYNGEE. The CDR3 has 12 residues. Trimming left V 3 bases short and J 2 bases short, with 4 bases between.

This chain connects TRBV23-1 to TRBJ1-2; weak D call: TRBD1 (5 bases). TRBV23-1 is reported as an ORF; its role is uncertain. With 8 bases removed from V and 5 bases from J, the gap between germline ends came to 15 bases. The CDR3 has 13 amino acids. CDR3 in DNA: TGCGCCAGCGGAAACGGGACTTCATATGGCTACACCTTC. This sequence encodes CASGNGTSYGYTF.

Here the CDR3 reads CASSLDGMNTEAFF. Written as DNA, the CDR3 is TGTGCCAGCAGCTTGGACGGGATGAACACTGAAGCTTTCTTT. The rearrangement uses TRBV5-4 and TRBJ1-1; D is undetermined. CDR3 length: 14 amino acids. Germline CDR1 reads SGHNT; CDR2 reads YYREEE (reference sequence). Between the trimmed V and J ends, which lost 0 bases and 0 bases, there was a span of 6 bases.

V is TRBV9 and J is TRBJ2-2; 8 bases match TRBD1. V trimming: 4 bases; J trimming: 4 bases; junction bases outside the gene matches: 6. CDR1 and CDR2 (germline): SGDLS, YYNGEE. The CDR3 extends over 15 amino acids. The CDR3 DNA follows: TGTGCCAGCAGCATGGACAGGGCCTCCACCGGGGAGCTGTTTTTT. It translates to CASSMDRASTGELFF. Using reference TRBV9 and TRBJ2-2 for the parts outside the CDR3, the full variable domain is DSGVTQTPKHLITATGQRVTLRCSPRSGDLSVYWYQQSLDQGLQFLIQYYNGEERAKGNILERFSAQQFPDLHSELNLSSLELGDSALYFCASSMDRASTGELFFGEGSRLTVL.